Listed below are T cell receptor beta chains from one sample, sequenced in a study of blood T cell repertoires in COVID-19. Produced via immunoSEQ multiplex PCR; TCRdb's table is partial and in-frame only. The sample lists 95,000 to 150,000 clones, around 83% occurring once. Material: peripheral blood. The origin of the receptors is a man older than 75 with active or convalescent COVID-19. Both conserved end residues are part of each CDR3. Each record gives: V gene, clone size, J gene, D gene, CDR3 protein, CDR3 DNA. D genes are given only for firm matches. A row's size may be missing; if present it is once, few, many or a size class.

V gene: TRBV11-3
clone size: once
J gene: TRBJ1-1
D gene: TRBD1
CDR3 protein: CASSPQGGSTEAFF
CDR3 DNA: TGTGCCAGCAGCCCACAGGGGGGGAGCACTGAAGCTTTCTTT

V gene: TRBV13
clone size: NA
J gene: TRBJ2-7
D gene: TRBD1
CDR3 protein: CASSLRTGQGTYEQYF
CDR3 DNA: TGTGCCAGCAGCCTCCGAACCGGACAGGGCACCTACGAGCAGTACTTC

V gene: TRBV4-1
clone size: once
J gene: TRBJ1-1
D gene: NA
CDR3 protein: CASSQALGRTEAFF
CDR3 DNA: TGCGCCAGCAGCCAAGCGTTGGGGAGGACTGAAGCTTTCTTT

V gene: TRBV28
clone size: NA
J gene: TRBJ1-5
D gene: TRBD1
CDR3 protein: CASSLRAGGLNQPQHF
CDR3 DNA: TGTGCCAGCAGTTTAAGGGCAGGGGGCCTGAATCAGCCCCAGCATTTT

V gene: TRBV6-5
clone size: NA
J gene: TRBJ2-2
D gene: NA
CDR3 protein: CASTANRGWTGELFF
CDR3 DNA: TGTGCCAGCACTGCTAATAGGGGTTGGACCGGGGAGCTGTTTTTT

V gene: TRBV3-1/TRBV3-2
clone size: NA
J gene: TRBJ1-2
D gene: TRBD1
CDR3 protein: CASSHLGTGGVWYTF
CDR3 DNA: TGTGCCAGCAGCCACCTCGGGACAGGGGGAGTGTGGTACACCTTC

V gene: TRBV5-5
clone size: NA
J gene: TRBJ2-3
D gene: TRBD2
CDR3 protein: CASSFSYQLAGSTDTQYF
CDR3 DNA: TGTGCCAGCAGCTTCTCCTATCAACTAGCGGGGAGCACAGATACGCAGTATTTT

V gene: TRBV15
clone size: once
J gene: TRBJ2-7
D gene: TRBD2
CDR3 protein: CATSRDRGGYEQYF
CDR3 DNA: TGTGCCACCAGCAGAGATCGGGGGGGCTACGAGCAGTACTTC

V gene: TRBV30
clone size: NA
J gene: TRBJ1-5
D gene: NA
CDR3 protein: CAWSVPGNRNQPQHF
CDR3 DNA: TGTGCCTGGAGTGTACCGGGGAATCGCAATCAGCCCCAGCATTTT

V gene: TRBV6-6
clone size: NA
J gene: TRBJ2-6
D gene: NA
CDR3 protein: CASSPPQASGANVLTF
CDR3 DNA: TGTGCCAGCAGCCCTCCTCAGGCCTCTGGGGCCAACGTCCTGACTTTC

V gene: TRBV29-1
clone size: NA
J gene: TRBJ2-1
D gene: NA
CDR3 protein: CSVEEGQGINEQFF
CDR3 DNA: TGCAGCGTTGAAGAAGGCCAGGGGATTAATGAGCAGTTCTTC

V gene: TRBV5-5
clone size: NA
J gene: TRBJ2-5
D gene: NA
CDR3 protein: CASSQTGTFQETQYF
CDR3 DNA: TGTGCCAGCAGCCAGACCGGGACTTTTCAAGAGACCCAGTACTTC

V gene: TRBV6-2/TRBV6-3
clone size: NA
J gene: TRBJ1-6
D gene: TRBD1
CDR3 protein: CASSSTGSVSPLHF
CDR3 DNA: TGTGCCAGCAGCTCGACAGGGTCTGTTTCACCCCTCCACTTT

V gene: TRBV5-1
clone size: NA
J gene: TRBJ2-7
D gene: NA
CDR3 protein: CASSLLPGDNEQYF
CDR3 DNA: TGCGCCAGCAGCTTATTACCAGGGGATAACGAGCAGTACTTC

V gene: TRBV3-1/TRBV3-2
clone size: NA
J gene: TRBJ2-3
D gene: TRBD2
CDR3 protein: CASAMVAGNTDTQYF
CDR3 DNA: TGTGCCAGCGCCATGGTAGCGGGAAACACAGATACGCAGTATTTT

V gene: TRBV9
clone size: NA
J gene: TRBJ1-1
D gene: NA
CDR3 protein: CASSVGGQVNTEAFF
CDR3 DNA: TGTGCCAGCAGCGTGGGGGGGCAGGTGAACACTGAAGCTTTCTTT

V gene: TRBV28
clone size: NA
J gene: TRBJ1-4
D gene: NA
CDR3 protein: CASSQTGRGKGMFF
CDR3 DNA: TGTGCCAGCAGCCAGACTGGGAGGGGGAAGGGAATGTTTTTT

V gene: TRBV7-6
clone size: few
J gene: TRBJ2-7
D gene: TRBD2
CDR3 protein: CASSVLAGGREQYF
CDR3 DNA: TGTGCCAGCAGCGTACTAGCGGGGGGAAGGGAGCAGTACTTC

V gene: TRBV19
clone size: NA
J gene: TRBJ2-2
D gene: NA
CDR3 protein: CASSGTVPGELFF
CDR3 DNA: TGTGCCAGTAGTGGGACTGTGCCCGGGGAGCTGTTTTTT

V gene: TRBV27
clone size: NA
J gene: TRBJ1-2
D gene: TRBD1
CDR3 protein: CASSYRGQNYGYTF
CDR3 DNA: TGTGCCAGCAGCTACAGGGGACAGAATTATGGCTACACCTTC

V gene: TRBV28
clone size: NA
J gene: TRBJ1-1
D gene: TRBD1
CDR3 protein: CASRWDRLNTEAFF
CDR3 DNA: TGTGCCAGCAGATGGGACAGGTTAAACACTGAAGCTTTCTTT

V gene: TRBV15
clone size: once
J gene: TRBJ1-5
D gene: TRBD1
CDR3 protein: CATSRDSNTGTGNQPQHF
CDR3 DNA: TGTGCCACCAGCAGAGATTCTAACACAGGGACAGGCAATCAGCCCCAGCATTTT

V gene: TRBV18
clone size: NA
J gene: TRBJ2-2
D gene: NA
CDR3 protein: CASSRVGAGTGELFF
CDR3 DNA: TGTGCCAGCTCACGGGTTGGGGCCGGAACCGGGGAGCTGTTTTTT

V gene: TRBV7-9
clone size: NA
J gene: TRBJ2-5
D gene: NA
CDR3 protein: CASSLAVRETQYF
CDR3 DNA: TGTGCCAGCAGCTTAGCCGTGCGCGAGACCCAGTACTTC

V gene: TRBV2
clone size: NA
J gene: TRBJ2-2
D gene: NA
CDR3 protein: CASRMGLTGELFF
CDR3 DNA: TGTGCCAGCAGAATGGGACTTACCGGGGAGCTGTTTTTT